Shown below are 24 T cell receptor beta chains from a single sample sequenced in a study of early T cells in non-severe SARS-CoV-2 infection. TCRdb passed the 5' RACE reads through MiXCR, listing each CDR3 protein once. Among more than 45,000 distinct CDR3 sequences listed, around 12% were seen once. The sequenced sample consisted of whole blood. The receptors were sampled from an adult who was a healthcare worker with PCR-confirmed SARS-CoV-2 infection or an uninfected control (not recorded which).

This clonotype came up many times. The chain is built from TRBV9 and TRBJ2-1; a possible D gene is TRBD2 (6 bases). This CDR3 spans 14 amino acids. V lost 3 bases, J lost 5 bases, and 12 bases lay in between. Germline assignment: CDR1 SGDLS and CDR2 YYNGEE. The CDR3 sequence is CASSGASVHNEQFF. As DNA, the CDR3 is TGTGCCAGCAGCGGTGCTAGCGTACACAATGAGCAGTTCTTC.

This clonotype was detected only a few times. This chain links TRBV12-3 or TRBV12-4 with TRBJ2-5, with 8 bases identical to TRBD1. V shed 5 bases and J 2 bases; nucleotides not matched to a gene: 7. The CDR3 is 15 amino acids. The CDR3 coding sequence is TGTGCCAGCAGTCTCCAGGGGGCCTTACAAGAGACCCAGTACTTC. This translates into CASSLQGALQETQYF.

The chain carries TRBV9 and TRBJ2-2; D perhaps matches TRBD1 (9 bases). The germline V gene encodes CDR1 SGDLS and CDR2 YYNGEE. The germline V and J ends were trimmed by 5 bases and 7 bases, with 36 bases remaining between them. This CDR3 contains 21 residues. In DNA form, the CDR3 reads TGTGCCAGCAGAGGGGCAGGCGGACAGGGGCCAAGCGGGAGAGAACACGGGGAGCTGTTTTTT. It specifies CASRGAGGQGPSGREHGELFF.

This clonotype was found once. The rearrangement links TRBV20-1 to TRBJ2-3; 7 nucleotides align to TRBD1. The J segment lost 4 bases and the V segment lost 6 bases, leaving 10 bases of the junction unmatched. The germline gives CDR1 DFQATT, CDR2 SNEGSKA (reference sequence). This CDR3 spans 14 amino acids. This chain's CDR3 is CSATTRQGADTQYF. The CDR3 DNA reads TGCAGTGCGACTACTCGACAGGGCGCAGATACGCAGTATTTT.

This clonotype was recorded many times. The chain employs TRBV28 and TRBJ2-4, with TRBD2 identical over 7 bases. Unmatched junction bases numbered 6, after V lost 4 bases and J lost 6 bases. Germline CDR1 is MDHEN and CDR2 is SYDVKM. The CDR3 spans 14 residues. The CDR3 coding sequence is TGTGCCAGCAGTTCCCCCCAGCGGGGAAACATTCAGTACTTC. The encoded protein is CASSSPQRGNIQYF.

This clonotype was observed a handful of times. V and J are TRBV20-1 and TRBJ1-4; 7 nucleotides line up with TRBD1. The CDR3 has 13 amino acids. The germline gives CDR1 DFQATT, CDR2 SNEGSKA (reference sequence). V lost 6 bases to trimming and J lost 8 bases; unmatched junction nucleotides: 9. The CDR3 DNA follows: TGCAGTGCCTCCGACAGGGTAGACGAAAAACTGTTTTTT. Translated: CSASDRVDEKLFF.

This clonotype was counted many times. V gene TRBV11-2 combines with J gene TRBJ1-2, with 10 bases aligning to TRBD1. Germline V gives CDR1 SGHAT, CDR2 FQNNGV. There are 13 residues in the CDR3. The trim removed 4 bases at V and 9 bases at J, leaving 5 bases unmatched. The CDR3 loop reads CASSYRQGASYTF. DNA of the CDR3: TGTGCCAGCAGCTATAGACAGGGGGCGAGCTACACCTTC. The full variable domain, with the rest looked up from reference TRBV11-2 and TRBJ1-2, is EAGVAQSPRYKIIEKRQSVAFWCNPISGHATLYWYQQILGQGPKLLIQFQNNGVVDDSQLPKDRFSAERLKGVDSTLKIQPAKLEDSAVYLCASSYRQGASYTFGSGTRLTVV.

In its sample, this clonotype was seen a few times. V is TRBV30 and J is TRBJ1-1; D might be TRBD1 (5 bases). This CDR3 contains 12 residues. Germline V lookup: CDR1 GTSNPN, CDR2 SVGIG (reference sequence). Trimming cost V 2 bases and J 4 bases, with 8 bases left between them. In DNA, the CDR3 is TGTGCCTGGAGTTACGGGACCACTGAAGCTTTCTTT. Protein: CAWSYGTTEAFF.

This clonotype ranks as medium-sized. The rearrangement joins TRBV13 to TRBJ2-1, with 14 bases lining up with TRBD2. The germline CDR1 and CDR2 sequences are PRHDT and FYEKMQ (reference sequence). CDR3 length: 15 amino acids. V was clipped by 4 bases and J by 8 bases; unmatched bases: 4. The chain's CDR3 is CASSYGTSGGDEQFF. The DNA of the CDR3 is TGTGCCAGCAGCTACGGGACTAGCGGGGGCGATGAGCAGTTCTTC.

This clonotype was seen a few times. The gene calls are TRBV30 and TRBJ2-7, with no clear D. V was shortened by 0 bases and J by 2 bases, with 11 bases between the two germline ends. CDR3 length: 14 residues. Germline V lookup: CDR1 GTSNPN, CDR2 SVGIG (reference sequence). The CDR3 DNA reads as TGTGCCTGGAGTGTGTGGACCGAAGCCTACGAGCAGTACTTC. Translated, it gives CAWSVWTEAYEQYF.

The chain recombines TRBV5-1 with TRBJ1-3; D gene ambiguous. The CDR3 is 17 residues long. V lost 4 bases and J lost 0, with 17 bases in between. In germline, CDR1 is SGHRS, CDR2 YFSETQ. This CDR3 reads CASSRGWTGDSGNTIYF. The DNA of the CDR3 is TGCGCCAGCAGCCGAGGGTGGACCGGGGACTCTGGAAACACCATATATTTT.

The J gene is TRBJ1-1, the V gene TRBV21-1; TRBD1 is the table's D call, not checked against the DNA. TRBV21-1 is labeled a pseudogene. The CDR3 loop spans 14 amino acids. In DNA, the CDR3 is TGTGCCAGCAGCAGCATCCAGGGGGACGCTGAAGCTTTCTTT. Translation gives CASSSIQGDAEAFF.

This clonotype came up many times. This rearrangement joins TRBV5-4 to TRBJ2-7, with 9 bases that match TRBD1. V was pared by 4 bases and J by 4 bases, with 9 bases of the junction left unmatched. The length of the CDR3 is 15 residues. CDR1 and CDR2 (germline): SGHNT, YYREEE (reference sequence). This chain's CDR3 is CASSKFTGGSYEQYF. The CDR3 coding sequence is TGTGCCAGCAGCAAGTTCACAGGGGGCTCTTACGAGCAGTACTTC.

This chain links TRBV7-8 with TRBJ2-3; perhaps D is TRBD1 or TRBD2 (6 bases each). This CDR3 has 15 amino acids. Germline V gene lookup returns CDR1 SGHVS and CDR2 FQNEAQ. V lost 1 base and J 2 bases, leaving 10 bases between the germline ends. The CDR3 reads CASSLGGAPTDTQYF. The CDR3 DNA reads TGTGCCAGCAGCTTAGGGGGGGCACCCACAGATACGCAGTATTTT.

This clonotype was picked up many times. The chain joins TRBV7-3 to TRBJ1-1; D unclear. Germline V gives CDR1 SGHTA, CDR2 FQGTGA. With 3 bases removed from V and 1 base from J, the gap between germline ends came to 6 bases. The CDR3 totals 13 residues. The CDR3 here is CASSFGPNTEAFF. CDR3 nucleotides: TGTGCCAGCAGCTTCGGGCCGAACACTGAAGCTTTCTTT. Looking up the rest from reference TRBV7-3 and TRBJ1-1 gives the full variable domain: GAGVSQTPSNKVTEKGKYVELRCDPISGHTALYWYRQSLGQGPEFLIYFQGTGAADDSGLPNDRFFAVRPEGSVSTLKIQRTERGDSAVYLCASSFGPNTEAFFGQGTRLTVV.

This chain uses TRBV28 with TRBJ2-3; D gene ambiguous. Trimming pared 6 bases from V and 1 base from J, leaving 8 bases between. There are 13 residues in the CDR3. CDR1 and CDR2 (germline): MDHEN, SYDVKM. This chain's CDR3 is CASSPDGTDTQYF. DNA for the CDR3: TGTGCCAGCAGCCCGGACGGCACAGATACGCAGTATTTT.

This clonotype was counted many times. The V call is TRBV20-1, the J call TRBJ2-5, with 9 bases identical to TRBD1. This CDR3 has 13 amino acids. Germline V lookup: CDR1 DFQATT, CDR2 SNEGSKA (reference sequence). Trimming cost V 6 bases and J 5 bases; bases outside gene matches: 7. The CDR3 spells CSAPPGTGETQYF. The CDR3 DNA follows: TGCAGTGCGCCCCCCGGGACAGGGGAGACCCAGTACTTC.

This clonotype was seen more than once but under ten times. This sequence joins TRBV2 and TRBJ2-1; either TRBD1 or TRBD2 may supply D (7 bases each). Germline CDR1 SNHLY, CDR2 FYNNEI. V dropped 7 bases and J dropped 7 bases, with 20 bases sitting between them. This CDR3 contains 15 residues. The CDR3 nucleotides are TGTGCCAGCATGCCAGGGGGGGCGCAATTAAATGAGCAGTTCTTC. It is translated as CASMPGGAQLNEQFF.

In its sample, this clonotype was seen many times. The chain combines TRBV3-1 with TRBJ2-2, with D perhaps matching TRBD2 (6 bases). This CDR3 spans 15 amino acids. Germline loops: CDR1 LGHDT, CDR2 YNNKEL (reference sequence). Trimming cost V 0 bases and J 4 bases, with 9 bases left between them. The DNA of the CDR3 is TGTGCCAGCAGCCAAGATTTGGGGGGCACCGGGGAGCTGTTTTTT. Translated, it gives CASSQDLGGTGELFF.

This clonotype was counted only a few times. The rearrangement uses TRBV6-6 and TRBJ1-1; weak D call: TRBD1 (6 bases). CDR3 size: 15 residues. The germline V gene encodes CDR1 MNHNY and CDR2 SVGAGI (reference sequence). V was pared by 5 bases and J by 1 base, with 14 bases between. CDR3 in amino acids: CASSLVQGQNTEAFF. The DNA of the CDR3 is TGTGCCAGCAGTCTTGTACAGGGACAGAACACTGAAGCTTTCTTT.

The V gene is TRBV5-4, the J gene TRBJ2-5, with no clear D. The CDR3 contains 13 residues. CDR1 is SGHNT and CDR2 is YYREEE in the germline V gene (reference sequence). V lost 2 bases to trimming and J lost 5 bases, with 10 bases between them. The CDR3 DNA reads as TGTGCCAGCAGCTTCCTCCCATCGGAGACCCAGTACTTC. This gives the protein CASSFLPSETQYF.

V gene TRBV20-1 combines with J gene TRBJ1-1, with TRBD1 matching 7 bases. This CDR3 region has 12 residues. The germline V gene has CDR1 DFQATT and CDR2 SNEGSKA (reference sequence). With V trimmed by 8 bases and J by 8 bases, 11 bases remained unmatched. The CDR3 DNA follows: TGCAGTACGATACAGGGGACCTCAGAAGCTTTCTTT. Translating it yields CSTIQGTSEAFF.

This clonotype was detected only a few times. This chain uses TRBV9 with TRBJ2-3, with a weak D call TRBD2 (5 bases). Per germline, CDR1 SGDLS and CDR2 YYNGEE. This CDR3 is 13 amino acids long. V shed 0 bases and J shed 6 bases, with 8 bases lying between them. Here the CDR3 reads CASSVADWDTQYF. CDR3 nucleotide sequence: TGTGCCAGCAGCGTAGCGGACTGGGATACGCAGTATTTT.

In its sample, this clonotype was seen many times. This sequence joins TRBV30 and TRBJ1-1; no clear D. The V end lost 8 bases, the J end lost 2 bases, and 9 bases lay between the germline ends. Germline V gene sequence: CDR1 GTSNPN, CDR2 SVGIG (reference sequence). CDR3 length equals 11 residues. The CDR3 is CAGWKNTEAFF. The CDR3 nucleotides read TGTGCCGGGTGGAAAAACACTGAAGCTTTCTTT.